The sequence of this T cell receptor beta chain was determined in a study of OX40 agonist ivuxolimab in advanced cancers. Whole-study results and caveats: No determination was made of the antigen specificity of the expanded peripheral T cells.

Data came from immunoSEQ multiplex PCR; TCRdb stores just in-frame clones and leaves some out. Here the sample spans 20,000 to 25,000 clones, roughly 86% being singletons. A word on this clone: Its antigen is not known.

Germline loops: CDR1 MNHEY, CDR2 SMNVEV (reference sequence). The CDR3 is 13 residues long. Trimming took off 8 bases at V and 2 bases at J, with 9 bases between the two ends. The source is an adult with an advanced solid tumor such as melanoma, head and neck, liver or kidney cancer. V is TRBV27 and J is TRBJ1-4, with D perhaps TRBD1 (6 bases). The sample in question was CD4+ or CD8+ T cells sorted from blood, obtained in a trial of the OX40 agonist ivuxolimab. The CDR3 spells CASGQGTNEKLFF. The CDR3, as DNA: TGTGCCAGCGGCCAGGGGACTAATGAAAAACTGTTTTTT.